These 27 T cell receptor beta chains were all obtained from the same sample, sequenced in a study of blood T cells in healthy people across ages (dated by TCRdb to between 2014 and 2016). The library relied on 5' RACE. The instrument was an Illumina HiSeq 2500. A second PCR of about 7 to 12 cycles was performed with a sample-barcoded 5' primer and a J-beta primer mix. TCRdb cleaned the public reads at Q25 with fastp, built clones with MiXCR and kept in-frame beta chains. Every distinct CDR3 protein forms one entry, paired with its most common genes and DNA. Here the sample has 1.5 million to 2 million distinct CDR3 sequences; 28% occur a single time. Jointly, the top ten make up roughly 8% of the sample. The sequencing sample was made of blood. Source of these receptors: a woman aged 30 to 39 in good health.

The V and J genes are TRBV7-2 and TRBJ2-3; 8 bases align to TRBD2. The CDR3 runs to 17 residues. Germline CDR1 reads SGHTA; CDR2 reads FQGNSA. J gave up 5 bases and V 2 bases, and 12 bases lay outside the gene matches. The CDR3 DNA sequence: TGTGCCAGCAGCTTAATCGATCTCCTAGCGGGTGTAGATACGCAGTATTTT. Its translation: CASSLIDLLAGVDTQYF.

This clonotype was picked up a small number of times. The CDR3 DNA is TGCGCCAGCAGCCAAGCTGCGGGGAATTCACCCCTCCACTTT. It encodes CASSQAAGNSPLHF. The chain links TRBV4-3 to TRBJ1-6, with D unclear. V lost 1 base and J 7 bases, leaving 8 bases between the germline ends. The germline gives CDR1 LGHNA, CDR2 YSLEER. The CDR3 extends over 14 amino acids.

The CDR3 coding sequence is TGTGCCAGCAGCACCGAGGGCAGAGATACGCAGTATTTT. This translates into CASSTEGRDTQYF. J is TRBJ2-3 and V is TRBV7-3; D perhaps matches TRBD2 (5 bases). The V and J ends lost 5 bases and 5 bases respectively, with 11 bases between them. Germline lookup yields CDR1 SGHTA and CDR2 FQGTGA. The CDR3 sequence is 13 residues long.

The V call is TRBV5-1, the J call TRBJ1-2; no clear D gene. The CDR3 has 11 residues. The V end lost 4 bases, the J end lost 9 bases, and 10 bases lay between the germline ends. CDR1 and CDR2 (germline): SGHRS, YFSETQ. CDR3 coding DNA: TGCGCCAGCAGCGCGCAAGGCAGCTACACCTTC. Its translation: CASSAQGSYTF.

This clonotype was counted only a few times. The rearrangement joins TRBV18 to TRBJ2-1; 11 bases map to TRBD2. V was pared by 3 bases and J by 7 bases, with 8 bases of the junction left unmatched. CDR1 KGHSH and CDR2 LQKENI come from the germline V gene. This CDR3 is 16 amino acids long. The CDR3 protein is CASSPLAGGLRNEQFF. The DNA for the CDR3 is TGTGCCAGCTCACCGCTAGCGGGAGGACTCAGGAATGAGCAGTTCTTC. The whole variable domain, filled in from reference TRBV18 and TRBJ2-1, reads NAGVMQNPRHLVRRRGQEARLRCSPMKGHSHVYWYRQLPEEGLKFMVYLQKENIIDESGMPKERFSAEFPKEGPSILRIQQVVRGDSAAYFCASSPLAGGLRNEQFFGPGTRLTVL.

This clonotype turned up a few times. The chain combines TRBV28 with TRBJ2-3; possibly TRBD2 for D (6 bases). The CDR3 contains 12 residues. In germline, CDR1 is MDHEN, CDR2 SYDVKM. Trimming removed 6 bases from V and 6 bases from J, with 10 bases in between. The DNA of the CDR3 is TGTGCCAGCAGGTGGGGGGTTGATACGCAGTATTTT. Translation: CASRWGVDTQYF.

The V call is TRBV6-6, the J call TRBJ2-4; 9 bases line up with TRBD1. The end of the DNA aligns better with TRBJ2-7, so the J call may be wrong. Per the germline V gene, CDR1 is MNHNY and CDR2 is SVGAGI (reference sequence). This CDR3 has 15 amino acids. As DNA, the CDR3 is TGTGCCAGCAGTTACCGAACTTCGACAGGGGGCGAGCAGTACTTC. Translated: CASSYRTSTGGEQYF.

As regards this clonotype: This likely reflects a read error, since a far larger clone is one base away. The chain recombines TRBV7-9 with TRBJ1-5; D remains unclear. The CDR3 extends over 14 amino acids. From germline, CDR1 is SEHNR and CDR2 FQNEAQ (reference sequence). The CDR3 loop reads CASSRGGGNQPRHF. The CDR3 bases are TGTGCCAGCAGCCGGGGAGGCGGCAATCAGCCCCGGCATTTT.

In this sample, this clonotype turned up a few times. V gene TRBV7-2 combines with J gene TRBJ2-6; D may correspond to TRBD1 or TRBD2 (5 bases each). V lost 5 bases, J lost 0 bases, and 11 bases lay in between. The germline CDR1 and CDR2 sequences are SGHTA and FQGNSA. This CDR3 has 16 residues. CDR3 protein: CASSRLGVSGANVLTF. CDR3 in DNA: TGTGCCAGCAGCCGATTGGGGGTCTCTGGGGCCAACGTCCTGACTTTC.

This chain links TRBV7-9 with TRBJ2-7; TRBD1 matches at 9 bases. This CDR3 spans 14 amino acids. V shed 6 bases and J 2 bases; nucleotides not matched to a gene: 5. Germline V gene data show CDR1 as SEHNR and CDR2 as FQNEAQ (reference sequence). CDR3 region: CASSWDRDPYEQYF. CDR3 bases: TGTGCCAGCAGTTGGGACAGGGACCCCTACGAGCAGTACTTC.

On this clonotype: A much larger clonotype is one base distant, so this may be a read error. The V and J genes are TRBV7-8 and TRBJ2-4; perhaps TRBD1 as D (6 bases). The germline CDR1 and CDR2 sequences are SGHVS and FQNEAQ. This CDR3 comprises 15 residues. The CDR3 DNA follows: TGTGTCAGCAGCTTTGCCGGGGCAGGGGTTGGGACTCAGTACTTC. Protein: CVSSFAGAGVGTQYF.

This clonotype was recorded a few times. The rearrangement joins TRBV4-2 to TRBJ1-5; the D is unclear. V shed 2 bases and J shed 0 bases, with 8 bases lying between them. The CDR3 has 15 amino acids. The germline gives CDR1 LGHNA, CDR2 YNFKEQ. CDR3 sequence reads: CASSQRPDSNQPQHF. CDR3 bases: TGTGCCAGCAGCCAAAGACCTGATAGCAATCAGCCCCAGCATTTT.

The rearrangement joins TRBV4-3 to TRBJ2-3; D gene unclear. This CDR3 spans 15 amino acids. The V and J ends lost 1 base and 4 bases respectively, with 12 bases between them. Germline V gene lookup returns CDR1 LGHNA and CDR2 YSLEER. CDR3 coding DNA: TGCGCCAGCAGCCAAGTTCGACCAGCTGCAGATACGCAGTATTTT. This encodes CASSQVRPAADTQYF.

This clonotype was recorded a few times. The CDR3 spells CASSQEGIMNTEAFF. As DNA, the CDR3 is TGTGCCAGCAGCCAGGAGGGTATCATGAACACTGAAGCTTTCTTT. The V gene is TRBV3-1, the J gene TRBJ1-1; unclear D gene. Trimming stripped 3 bases from V and 0 bases from J, with 11 bases between. This CDR3 has 15 amino acids. In germline, CDR1 is LGHDT, CDR2 YNNKEL (reference sequence).

Only a few counts were recorded for this clonotype. The V and J genes are TRBV20-1 and TRBJ2-5; 8 bases agree with TRBD2. Unmatched junction bases numbered 11, after V lost 3 bases and J lost 5 bases. The length of the CDR3 is 15 residues. Germline V gives CDR1 DFQATT, CDR2 SNEGSKA (reference sequence). The CDR3 reads CSASAWRGAKETQYF. The CDR3 coding sequence is TGCAGTGCTAGCGCTTGGCGGGGGGCTAAGGAGACCCAGTACTTC.

This clonotype was seen a handful of times. This CDR3 is CASSQPTGGRKAEQFF. The CDR3 DNA is TGCGCCAGCAGCCAACCCACAGGGGGGCGAAAGGCTGAGCAGTTCTTC. The chain recombines TRBV4-1 with TRBJ2-1, with 8 positions matching TRBD1. J gave up 9 bases and V 2 bases, and 12 bases lay outside the gene matches. CDR1 is MGHRA and CDR2 is YSYEKL in the germline V gene. The CDR3 runs 16 residues.

The chain couples TRBV5-1 to TRBJ1-1, with 10 bases lining up with TRBD1. Germline CDR1 reads SGHRS; CDR2 reads YFSETQ. The V and J ends lost 4 bases and 4 bases, in that order; junction bases with no gene match: 19. The CDR3 has 19 amino acids. The CDR3 DNA reads as TGCGCCAGCAGCCCCATCTTGGGGACAGGGGCTCGCGGGATCACTGAAGCTTTCTTT. Translating gives CASSPILGTGARGITEAFF.

This clonotype appeared a few times. This rearrangement joins TRBV6-6 to TRBJ2-4; D may be TRBD1 (7 bases). The DNA end is a closer match to TRBJ2-7, so the J assignment may be wrong. CDR1 and CDR2 from the germline V gene are MNHNY and SVGAGI (reference sequence). CDR3 length: 12 residues. CDR3 DNA sequence: TGTGCCAGCGGACTACAGGGGTACGAGCAGTACTTC. This translates into CASGLQGYEQYF.

This sequence joins TRBV5-1 and TRBJ2-4; possibly TRBD1 for D (5 bases). This CDR3 has 18 residues. Germline CDR1 and CDR2: SGHRS and YFSETQ. Trimming shortened V by 3 bases and J by 13 bases, and 32 bases separated the two germline ends. CDR3 protein: CASSSDSIAWAEIDKQYF. As DNA, the CDR3 is TGCGCCAGCAGCTCCGACAGCATAGCTTGGGCTGAGATTGACAAGCAGTACTTC.

The CDR3 DNA reads as TGTGCCAGCCAGGGGAAGGATAATGAAAAACTGTTTTTT. Translating it yields CASQGKDNEKLFF. This chain connects TRBV30 to TRBJ1-4, with D possibly being TRBD1 (6 bases). Germline V gene lookup returns CDR1 GTSNPN and CDR2 SVGIG (reference sequence). The CDR3 has 13 residues. Trimming took 8 bases from V and 4 from J, leaving 14 bases between them.

V gene TRBV5-6 combines with J gene TRBJ2-1; 12 bases fit TRBD2. The CDR3 spans 18 residues. Germline V CDR1 and CDR2: SGHDT, YYEEEE. V trimming: 3 bases; J trimming: 5 bases; junction bases outside the gene matches: 12. CDR3 in amino acids: CASSSPQLTSGGNNEQFF. The CDR3, as DNA: TGTGCCAGCAGCTCTCCCCAATTGACTAGCGGGGGTAACAATGAGCAGTTCTTC.

The chain has TRBV29-1 and TRBJ2-1, with D possibly being TRBD2 (7 bases). This CDR3 has 15 residues. Germline-derived CDR1 and CDR2 are SQVTM and ANQGSEA. V was clipped by 4 bases and J by 6 bases, with 19 bases between them. This chain's CDR3 is CSVGGRGGGPNEQFF. The CDR3 nucleotides read TGCAGCGTTGGCGGCCGGGGAGGGGGTCCCAATGAGCAGTTCTTC.

V and J are TRBV5-6 and TRBJ2-3; weak D call: TRBD2 (5 bases). The length of the CDR3 is 17 residues. The V gene lost 4 bases and the J gene lost 4 bases, with 22 bases spanning the gap. From germline, CDR1 is SGHDT and CDR2 YYEEEE. CDR3 residues: CASSRRIDGSGADTQYF. The CDR3 region has the DNA TGTGCCAGCAGCCGGCGAATCGACGGGTCCGGGGCAGATACGCAGTATTTT.

This clonotype appeared a few times. The V call is TRBV11-2, the J call TRBJ2-7; a possible D gene is TRBD1 (7 bases). V dropped 4 bases and J dropped 2 bases, with 15 bases sitting between them. Germline lookup yields CDR1 SGHAT and CDR2 FQNNGV. The CDR3 is 15 amino acids. CDR3 sequence reads: CASSSWRDRAYEQYF. The CDR3 nucleotides read TGTGCCAGCAGCTCGTGGCGGGACAGAGCCTACGAGCAGTACTTC.

This clonotype was picked up many times. The chain combines TRBV7-6 with TRBJ1-6; the D gene is possibly TRBD1 (6 bases). V was clipped by 5 bases and J by 9 bases, with 11 bases between them. This CDR3 spans 13 amino acids. The germline CDR1 and CDR2 sequences are SGHVS and FNYEAQ. CDR3 protein: CASSPGQRSPLHF. Written as DNA, the CDR3 is TGTGCCAGCAGCCCAGGACAGCGTTCACCCCTCCACTTT.

There are a few counts of this clonotype. The chain is built from TRBV28 and TRBJ2-5, with 9 bases matching TRBD1. Judging by the DNA end, TRBJ2-7 fits better; the J call may be wrong. The CDR3 spans 15 residues. CDR1 and CDR2 from the germline V gene are MDHEN and SYDVKM. The CDR3 loop reads CASSNTGGAYYEQYF. In nucleotides, the CDR3 is TGTGCCAGCAGCAATACAGGGGGCGCTTACTACGAGCAGTACTTC.

This clonotype turned up a few times. V and J are TRBV28 and TRBJ1-5; D unresolved. The germline gives CDR1 MDHEN, CDR2 SYDVKM. This CDR3 comprises 13 residues. Trimming removed 7 bases at V and 4 bases at J, with 11 bases between. In DNA form, the CDR3 reads TGTGCCAGCATTACAGCAATAAATCAGCCCCAGCATTTT. It is translated as CASITAINQPQHF.